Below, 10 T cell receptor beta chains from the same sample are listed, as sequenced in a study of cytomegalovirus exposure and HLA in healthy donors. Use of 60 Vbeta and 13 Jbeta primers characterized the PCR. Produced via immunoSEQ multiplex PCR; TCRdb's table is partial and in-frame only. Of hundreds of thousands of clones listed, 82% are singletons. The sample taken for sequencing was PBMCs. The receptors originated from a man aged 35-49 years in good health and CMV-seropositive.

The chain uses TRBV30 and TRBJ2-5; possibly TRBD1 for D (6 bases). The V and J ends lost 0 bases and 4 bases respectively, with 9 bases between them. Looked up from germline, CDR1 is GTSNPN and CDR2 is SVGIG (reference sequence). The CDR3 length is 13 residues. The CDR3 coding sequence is TGTGCCTGGAGTGTAGAACAGGGAGAGACCCAGTACTTC. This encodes CAWSVEQGETQYF.

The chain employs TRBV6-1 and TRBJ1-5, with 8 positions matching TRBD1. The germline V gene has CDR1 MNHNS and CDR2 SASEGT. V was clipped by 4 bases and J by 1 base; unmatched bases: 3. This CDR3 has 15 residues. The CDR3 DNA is TGTGCCAGCAGTGTCGACAGGGGAAGCAATCAGCCCCAGCATTTT. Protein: CASSVDRGSNQPQHF.

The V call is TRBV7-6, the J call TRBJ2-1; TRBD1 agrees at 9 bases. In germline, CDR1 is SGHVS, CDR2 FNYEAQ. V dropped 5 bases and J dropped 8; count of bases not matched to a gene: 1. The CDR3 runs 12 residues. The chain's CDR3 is CASSRDRDEQFF. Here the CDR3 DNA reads TGTGCCAGCAGCCGGGACAGGGATGAGCAGTTCTTC.

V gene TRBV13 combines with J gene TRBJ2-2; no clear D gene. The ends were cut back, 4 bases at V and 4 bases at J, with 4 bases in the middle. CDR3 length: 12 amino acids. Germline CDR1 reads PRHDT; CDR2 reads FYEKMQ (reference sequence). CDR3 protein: CASSYFTGELFF. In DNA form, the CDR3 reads TGTGCCAGCAGCTACTTCACCGGGGAGCTGTTTTTT.

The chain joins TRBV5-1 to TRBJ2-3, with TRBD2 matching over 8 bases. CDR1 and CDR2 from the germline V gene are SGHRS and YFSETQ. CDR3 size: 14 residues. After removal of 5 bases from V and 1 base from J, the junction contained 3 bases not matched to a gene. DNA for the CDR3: TGCGCCAGCAGTTTTAGCGGGGGCACAGATACGCAGTATTTT. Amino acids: CASSFSGGTDTQYF.

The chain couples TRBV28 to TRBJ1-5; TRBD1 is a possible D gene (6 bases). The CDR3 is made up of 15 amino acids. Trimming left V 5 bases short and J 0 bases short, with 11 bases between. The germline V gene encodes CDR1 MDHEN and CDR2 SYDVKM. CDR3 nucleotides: TGTGCCAGCAGTCGGGACACCTATAGCAATCAGCCCCAGCATTTT. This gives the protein CASSRDTYSNQPQHF.

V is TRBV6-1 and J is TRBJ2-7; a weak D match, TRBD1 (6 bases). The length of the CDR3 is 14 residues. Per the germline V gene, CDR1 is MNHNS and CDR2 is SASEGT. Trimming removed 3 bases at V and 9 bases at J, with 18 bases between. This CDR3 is CASSEIGTYKVQYF. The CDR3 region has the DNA TGTGCCAGCAGTGAGATCGGGACATATAAGGTGCAGTACTTC.

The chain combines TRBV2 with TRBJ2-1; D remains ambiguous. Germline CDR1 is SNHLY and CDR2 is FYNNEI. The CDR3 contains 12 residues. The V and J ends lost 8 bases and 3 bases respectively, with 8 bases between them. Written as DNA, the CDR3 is TGTGCCAGCCGACTTGACTACAATGAGCAGTTCTTC. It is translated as CASRLDYNEQFF.

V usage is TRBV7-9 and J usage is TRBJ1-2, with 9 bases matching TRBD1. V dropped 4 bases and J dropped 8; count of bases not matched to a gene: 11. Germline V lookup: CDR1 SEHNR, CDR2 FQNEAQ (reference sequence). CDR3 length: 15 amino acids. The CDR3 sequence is CASSSVKDRGEGYTF. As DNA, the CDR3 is TGTGCCAGCAGCTCTGTGAAGGACAGGGGAGAGGGCTACACCTTC.

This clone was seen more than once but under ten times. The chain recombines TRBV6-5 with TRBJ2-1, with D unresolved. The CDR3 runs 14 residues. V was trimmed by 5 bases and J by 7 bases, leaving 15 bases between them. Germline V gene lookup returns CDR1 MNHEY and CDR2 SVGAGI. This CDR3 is CASSDKGVGNEQFF. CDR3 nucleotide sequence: TGTGCCAGCAGTGATAAAGGAGTTGGTAATGAGCAGTTCTTC.